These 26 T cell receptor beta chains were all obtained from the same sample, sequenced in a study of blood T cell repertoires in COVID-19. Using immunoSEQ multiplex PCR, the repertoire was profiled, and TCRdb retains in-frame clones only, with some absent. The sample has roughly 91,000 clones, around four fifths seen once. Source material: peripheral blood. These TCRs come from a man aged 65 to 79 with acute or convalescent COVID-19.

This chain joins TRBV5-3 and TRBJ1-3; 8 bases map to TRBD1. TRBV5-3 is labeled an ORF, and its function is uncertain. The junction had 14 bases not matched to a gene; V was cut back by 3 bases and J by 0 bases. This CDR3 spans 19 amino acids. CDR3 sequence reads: CARSWGTGAHPLSGNTIYF. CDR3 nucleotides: TGTGCCAGAAGCTGGGGGACAGGCGCCCACCCCCTCTCTGGAAACACCATATATTTT.

The CDR3 nucleotides read TGTGCCAGTAGTATAGCTCGGGACAGGACTTTATATGGCTACACCTTC. It codes for CASSIARDRTLYGYTF. J is TRBJ1-2 and V is TRBV19; TRBD1 aligns across 8 bases. The junction had 9 bases not matched to a gene; V was cut back by 1 base and J by 5 bases. Germline CDR1 reads LNHDA; CDR2 reads SQIVND (reference sequence). This CDR3 region has 16 residues.

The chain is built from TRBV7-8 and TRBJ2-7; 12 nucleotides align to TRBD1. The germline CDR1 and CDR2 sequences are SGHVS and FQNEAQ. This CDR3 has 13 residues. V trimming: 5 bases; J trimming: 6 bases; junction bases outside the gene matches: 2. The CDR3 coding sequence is TGTGCCAGCAGCCGGGACAGGGGGCTCGAGCAGTACTTC. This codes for CASSRDRGLEQYF.

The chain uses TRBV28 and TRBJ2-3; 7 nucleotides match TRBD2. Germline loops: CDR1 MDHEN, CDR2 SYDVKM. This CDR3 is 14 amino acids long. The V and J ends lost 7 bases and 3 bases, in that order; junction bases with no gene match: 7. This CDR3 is CASKRGLNTDTQYF. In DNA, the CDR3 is TGTGCCAGCAAGCGGGGTTTAAATACAGATACGCAGTATTTT.

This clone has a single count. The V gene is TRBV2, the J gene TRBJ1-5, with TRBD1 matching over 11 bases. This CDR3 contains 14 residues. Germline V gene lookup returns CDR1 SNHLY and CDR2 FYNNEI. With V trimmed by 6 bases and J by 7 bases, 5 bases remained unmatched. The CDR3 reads CASRVDRGRQPQHF. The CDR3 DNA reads TGTGCCAGCAGAGTGGACAGGGGGCGACAGCCCCAGCATTTT. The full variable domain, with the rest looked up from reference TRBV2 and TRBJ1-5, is EPEVTQTPSHQVTQMGQEVILRCVPISNHLYFYWYRQILGQKVEFLVSFYNNEISEKSEIFDDQFSVERPDGSNFTLKIRSTKLEDSAMYFCASRVDRGRQPQHFGDGTRLSIL.

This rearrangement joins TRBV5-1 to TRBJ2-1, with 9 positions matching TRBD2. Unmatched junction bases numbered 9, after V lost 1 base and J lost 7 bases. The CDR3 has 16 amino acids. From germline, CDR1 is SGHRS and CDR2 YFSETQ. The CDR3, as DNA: TGCGCCAGCAGCTTGTTGGCTGCGGGGGGGCATAATGAGCAGTTCTTC. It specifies CASSLLAAGGHNEQFF. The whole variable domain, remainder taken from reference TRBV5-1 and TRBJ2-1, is KAGVTQTPRYLIKTRGQQVTLSCSPISGHRSVSWYQQTPGQGLQFLFEYFSETQRNKGNFPGRFSGRQFSNSRSEMNVSTLELGDSALYLCASSLLAAGGHNEQFFGPGTRLTVL.

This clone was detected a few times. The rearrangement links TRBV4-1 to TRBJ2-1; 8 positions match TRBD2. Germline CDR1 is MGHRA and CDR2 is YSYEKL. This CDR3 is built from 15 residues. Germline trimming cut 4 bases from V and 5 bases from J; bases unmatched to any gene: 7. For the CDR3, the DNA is TGCGCCAGCAGCCCCCTGCGGGGGGCAAACAATGAGCAGTTCTTC. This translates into CASSPLRGANNEQFF.

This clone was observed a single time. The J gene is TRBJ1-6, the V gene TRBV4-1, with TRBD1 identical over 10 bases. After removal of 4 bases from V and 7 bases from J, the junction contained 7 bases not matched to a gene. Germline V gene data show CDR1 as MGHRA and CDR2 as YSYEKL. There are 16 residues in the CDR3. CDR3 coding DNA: TGCGCCAGCAGCCGCCTGGGACAGGGGCTAAATTCACCCCTCCACTTT. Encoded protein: CASSRLGQGLNSPLHF.

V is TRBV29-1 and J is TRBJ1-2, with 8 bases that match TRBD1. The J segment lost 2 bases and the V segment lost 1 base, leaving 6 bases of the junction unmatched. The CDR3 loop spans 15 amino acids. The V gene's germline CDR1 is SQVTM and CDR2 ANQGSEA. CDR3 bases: TGCAGCGTTGAAGGACCCCAGGGGGCCAACTATGGCTACACCTTC. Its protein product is CSVEGPQGANYGYTF.

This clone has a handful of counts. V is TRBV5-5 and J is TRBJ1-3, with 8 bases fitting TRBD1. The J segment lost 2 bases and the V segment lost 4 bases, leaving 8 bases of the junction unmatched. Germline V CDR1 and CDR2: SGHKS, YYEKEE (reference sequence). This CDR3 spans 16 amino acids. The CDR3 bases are TGTGCCAGCAGCCCATCGGACAGGGCCACTGGAAACACCATATATTTT. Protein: CASSPSDRATGNTIYF.

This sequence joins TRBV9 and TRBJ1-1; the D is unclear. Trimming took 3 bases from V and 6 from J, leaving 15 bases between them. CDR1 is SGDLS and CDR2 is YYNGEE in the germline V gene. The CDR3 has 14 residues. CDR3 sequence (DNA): TGTGCCAGCAGCGCGGAGGACCCTCGGGCTGAAGCTTTCTTT. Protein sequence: CASSAEDPRAEAFF.

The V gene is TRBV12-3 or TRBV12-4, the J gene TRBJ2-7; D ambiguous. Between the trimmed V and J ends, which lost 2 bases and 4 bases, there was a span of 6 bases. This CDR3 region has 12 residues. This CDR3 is CASSLPGYEQYF. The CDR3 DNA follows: TGTGCCAGCAGTTTACCGGGTTACGAGCAGTACTTC.

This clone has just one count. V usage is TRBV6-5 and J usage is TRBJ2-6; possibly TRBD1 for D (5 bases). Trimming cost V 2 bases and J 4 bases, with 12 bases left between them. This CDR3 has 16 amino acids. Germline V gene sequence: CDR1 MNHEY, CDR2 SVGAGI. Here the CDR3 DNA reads TGTGCCAGCAGTTACGTCCAGGGCCCCGGGGCCAACGTCCTGACTTTC. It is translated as CASSYVQGPGANVLTF.

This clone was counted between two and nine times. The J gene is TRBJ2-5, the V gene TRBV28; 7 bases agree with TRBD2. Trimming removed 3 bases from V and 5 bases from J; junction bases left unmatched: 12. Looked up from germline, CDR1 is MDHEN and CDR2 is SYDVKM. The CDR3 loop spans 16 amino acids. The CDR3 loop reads CASSFISVSGSETQYF. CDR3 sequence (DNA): TGTGCCAGCAGTTTCATATCCGTTAGCGGGTCGGAGACCCAGTACTTC.

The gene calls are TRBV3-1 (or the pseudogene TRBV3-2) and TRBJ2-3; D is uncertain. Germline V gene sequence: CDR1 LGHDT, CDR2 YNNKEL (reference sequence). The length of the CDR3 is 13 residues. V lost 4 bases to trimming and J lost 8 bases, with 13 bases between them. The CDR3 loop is CASSPDEHSTQYF. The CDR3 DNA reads TGTGCCAGCAGCCCAGACGAGCACAGTACGCAGTATTTT.

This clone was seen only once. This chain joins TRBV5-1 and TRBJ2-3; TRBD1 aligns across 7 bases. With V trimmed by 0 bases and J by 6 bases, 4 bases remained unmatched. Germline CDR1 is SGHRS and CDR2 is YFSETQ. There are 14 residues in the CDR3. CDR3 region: CASSLEGARDTQYF. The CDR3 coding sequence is TGCGCCAGCAGCTTGGAGGGGGCGAGGGATACGCAGTATTTT.

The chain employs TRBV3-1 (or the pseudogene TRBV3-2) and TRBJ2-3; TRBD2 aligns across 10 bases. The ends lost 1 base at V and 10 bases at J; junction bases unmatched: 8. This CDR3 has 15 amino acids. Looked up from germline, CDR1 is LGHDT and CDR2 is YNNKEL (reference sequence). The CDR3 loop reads CASSQVFSGGNAQYF. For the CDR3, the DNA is TGTGCCAGCAGCCAAGTTTTTAGCGGGGGGAATGCGCAGTATTTT.

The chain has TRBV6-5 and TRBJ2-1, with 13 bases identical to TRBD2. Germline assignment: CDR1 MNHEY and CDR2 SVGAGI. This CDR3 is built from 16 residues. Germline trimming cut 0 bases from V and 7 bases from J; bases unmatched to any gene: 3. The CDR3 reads CASSYSGTSGENEQFF. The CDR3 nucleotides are TGTGCCAGCAGTTACTCGGGGACTAGCGGGGAAAATGAGCAGTTCTTC.

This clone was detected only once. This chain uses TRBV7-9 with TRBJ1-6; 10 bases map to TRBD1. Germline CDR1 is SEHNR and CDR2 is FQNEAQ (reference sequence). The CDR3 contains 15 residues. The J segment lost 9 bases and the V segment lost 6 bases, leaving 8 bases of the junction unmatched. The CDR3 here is CASSRDRGRGSPLHF. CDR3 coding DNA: TGTGCCAGCAGTCGGGACAGGGGAAGGGGTTCACCCCTCCACTTT.

As DNA, the CDR3 is TGCGCCAGCAGGTGGGACTTACAAGAGACCCAGTACTTC. It specifies CASRWDLQETQYF. This rearrangement joins TRBV5-1 to TRBJ2-5, with D perhaps matching TRBD2 (6 bases). Germline V gene lookup returns CDR1 SGHRS and CDR2 YFSETQ. This CDR3 has 13 amino acids. V was clipped by 5 bases and J by 2 bases, with 10 bases between them.

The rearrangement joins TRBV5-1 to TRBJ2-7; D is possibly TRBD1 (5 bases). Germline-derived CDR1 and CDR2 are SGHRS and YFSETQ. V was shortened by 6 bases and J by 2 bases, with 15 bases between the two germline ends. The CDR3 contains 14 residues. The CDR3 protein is CASKKDISTYEQYF. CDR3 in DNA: TGCGCCAGCAAGAAGGACATTTCTACCTACGAGCAGTACTTC.

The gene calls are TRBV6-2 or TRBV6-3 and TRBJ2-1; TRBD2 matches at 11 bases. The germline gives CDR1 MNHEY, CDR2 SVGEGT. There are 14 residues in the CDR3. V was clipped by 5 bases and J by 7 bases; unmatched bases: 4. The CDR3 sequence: CASSLSGGANEQFF. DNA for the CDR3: TGTGCCAGCAGTCTTAGCGGGGGGGCGAATGAGCAGTTCTTC.

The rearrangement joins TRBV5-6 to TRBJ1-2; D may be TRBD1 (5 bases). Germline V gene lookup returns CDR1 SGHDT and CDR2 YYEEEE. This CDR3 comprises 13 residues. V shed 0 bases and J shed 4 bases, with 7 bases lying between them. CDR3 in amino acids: CASSLAQGYGYTF. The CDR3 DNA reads TGTGCCAGCAGCTTGGCCCAGGGCTATGGCTACACCTTC.

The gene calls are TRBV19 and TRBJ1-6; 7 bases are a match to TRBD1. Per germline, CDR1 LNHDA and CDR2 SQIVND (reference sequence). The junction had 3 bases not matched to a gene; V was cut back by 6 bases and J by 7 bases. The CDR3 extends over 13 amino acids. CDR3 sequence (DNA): TGTGCCAGTAGCACACAGGGGAATTCACCCCTCCACTTT. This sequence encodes CASSTQGNSPLHF. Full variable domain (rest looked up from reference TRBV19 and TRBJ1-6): DGGITQSPKYLFRKEGQNVTLSCEQNLNHDAMYWYRQDPGQGLRLIYYSQIVNDFQKGDIAEGYSVSREKKESFPLTVTSAQKNPTAFYLCASSTQGNSPLHFGNGTRLTVT.

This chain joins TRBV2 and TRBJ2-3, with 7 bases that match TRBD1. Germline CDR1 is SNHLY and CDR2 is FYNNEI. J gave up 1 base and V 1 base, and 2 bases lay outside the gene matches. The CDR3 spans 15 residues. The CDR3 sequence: CASSEGGTGTDTQYF. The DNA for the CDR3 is TGTGCCAGCAGTGAAGGGGGGACAGGCACAGATACGCAGTATTTT.

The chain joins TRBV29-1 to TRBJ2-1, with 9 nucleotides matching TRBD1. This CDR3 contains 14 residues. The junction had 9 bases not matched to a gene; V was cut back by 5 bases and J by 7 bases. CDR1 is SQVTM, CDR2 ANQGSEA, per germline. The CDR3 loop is CSVSKGTGFNEQFF. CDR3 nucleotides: TGCAGCGTTTCTAAGGGGACAGGGTTTAATGAGCAGTTCTTC.